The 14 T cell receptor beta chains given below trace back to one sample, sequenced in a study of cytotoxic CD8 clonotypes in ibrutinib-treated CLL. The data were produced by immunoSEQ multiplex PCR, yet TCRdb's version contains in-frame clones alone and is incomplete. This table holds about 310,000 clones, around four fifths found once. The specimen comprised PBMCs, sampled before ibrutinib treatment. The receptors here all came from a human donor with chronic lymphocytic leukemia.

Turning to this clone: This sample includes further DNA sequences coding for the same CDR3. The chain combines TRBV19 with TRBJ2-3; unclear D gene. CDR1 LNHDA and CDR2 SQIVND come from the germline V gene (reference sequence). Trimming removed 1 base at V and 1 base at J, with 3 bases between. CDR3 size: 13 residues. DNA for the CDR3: TGTGCCAGTAGTATAGGTCGCACAGATACGCAGTATTTT. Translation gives CASSIGRTDTQYF.

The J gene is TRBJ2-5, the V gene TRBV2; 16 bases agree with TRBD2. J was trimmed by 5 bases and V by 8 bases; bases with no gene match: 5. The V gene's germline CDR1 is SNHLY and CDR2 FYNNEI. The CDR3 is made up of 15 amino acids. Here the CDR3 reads CASLGTSGRAETQYF. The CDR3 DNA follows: TGTGCCAGCTTAGGGACTAGCGGGAGGGCGGAGACCCAGTACTTC.

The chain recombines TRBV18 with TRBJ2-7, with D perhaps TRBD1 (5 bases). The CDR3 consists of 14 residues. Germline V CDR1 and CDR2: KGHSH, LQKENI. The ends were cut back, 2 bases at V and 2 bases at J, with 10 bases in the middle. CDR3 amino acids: CASSPVQGPYEQYF. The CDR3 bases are TGTGCCAGCTCACCAGTCCAGGGTCCCTACGAGCAGTACTTC.

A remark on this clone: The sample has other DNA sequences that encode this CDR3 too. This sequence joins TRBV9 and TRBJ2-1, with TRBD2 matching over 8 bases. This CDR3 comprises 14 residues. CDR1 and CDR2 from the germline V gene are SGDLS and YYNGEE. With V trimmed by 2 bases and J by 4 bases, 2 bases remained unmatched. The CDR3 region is CASSVSGNYNEQFF. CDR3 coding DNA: TGTGCCAGCAGCGTTAGCGGGAATTACAATGAGCAGTTCTTC. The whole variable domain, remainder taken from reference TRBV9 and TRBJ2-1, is DSGVTQTPKHLITATGQRVTLRCSPRSGDLSVYWYQQSLDQGLQFLIQYYNGEERAKGNILERFSAQQFPDLHSELNLSSLELGDSALYFCASSVSGNYNEQFFGPGTRLTVL.

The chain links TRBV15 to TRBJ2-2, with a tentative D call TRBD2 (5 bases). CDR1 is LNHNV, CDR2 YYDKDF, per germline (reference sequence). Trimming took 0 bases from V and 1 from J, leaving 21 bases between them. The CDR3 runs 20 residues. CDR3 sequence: CATSRDSPLFAGMNTGELFF. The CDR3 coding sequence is TGTGCCACCAGCAGAGATTCCCCTCTTTTTGCGGGTATGAACACCGGGGAGCTGTTTTTT.

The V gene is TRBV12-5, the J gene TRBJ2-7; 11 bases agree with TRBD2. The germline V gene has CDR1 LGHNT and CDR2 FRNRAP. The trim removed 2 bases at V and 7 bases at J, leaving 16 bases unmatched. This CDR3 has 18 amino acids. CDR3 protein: CASGLTTSGSLGVREQYF. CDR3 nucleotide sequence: TGTGCTAGTGGTTTGACAACTAGCGGGAGTTTGGGTGTTAGGGAGCAGTACTTC.

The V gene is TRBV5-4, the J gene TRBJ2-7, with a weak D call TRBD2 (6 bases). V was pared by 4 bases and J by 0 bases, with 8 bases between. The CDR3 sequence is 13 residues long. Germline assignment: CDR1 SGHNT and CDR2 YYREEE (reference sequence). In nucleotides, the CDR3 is TGTGCCAGCAGCGCGACTAGCTCCTACGAGCAGTACTTC. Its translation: CASSATSSYEQYF.

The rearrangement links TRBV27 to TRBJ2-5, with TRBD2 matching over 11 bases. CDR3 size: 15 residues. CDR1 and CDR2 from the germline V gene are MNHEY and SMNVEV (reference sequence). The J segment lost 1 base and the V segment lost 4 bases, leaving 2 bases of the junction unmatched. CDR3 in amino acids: CASSSSGRPQETQYF. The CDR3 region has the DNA TGTGCCAGCAGTTCTAGCGGGAGGCCCCAAGAGACCCAGTACTTC.

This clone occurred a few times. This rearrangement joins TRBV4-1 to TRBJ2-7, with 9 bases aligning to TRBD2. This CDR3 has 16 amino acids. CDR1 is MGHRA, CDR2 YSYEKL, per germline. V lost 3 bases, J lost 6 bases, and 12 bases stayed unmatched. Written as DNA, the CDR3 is TGCGCCAGCAGCCAGCGACCCGGGACTAGCTCCCTCGAGCAGTACTTC. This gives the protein CASSQRPGTSSLEQYF.

The CDR3 region is CASSGTRQEKLFF. CDR3 nucleotides: TGTGCCAGCAGTGGGACGCGCCAGGAAAAACTGTTTTTT. V and J are TRBV9 and TRBJ1-4, with D perhaps TRBD1 (5 bases). Trimming pared 5 bases from V and 8 bases from J, leaving 13 bases between. This CDR3 is built from 13 residues. Germline loops: CDR1 SGDLS, CDR2 YYNGEE.

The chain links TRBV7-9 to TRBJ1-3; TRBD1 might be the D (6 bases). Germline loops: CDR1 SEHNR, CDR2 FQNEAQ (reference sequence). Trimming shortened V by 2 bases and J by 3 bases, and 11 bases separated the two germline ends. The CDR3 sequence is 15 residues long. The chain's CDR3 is CASSLQGPSGNTIYF. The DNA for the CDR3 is TGTGCCAGCAGCTTACAGGGGCCTAGTGGAAACACCATATATTTT.

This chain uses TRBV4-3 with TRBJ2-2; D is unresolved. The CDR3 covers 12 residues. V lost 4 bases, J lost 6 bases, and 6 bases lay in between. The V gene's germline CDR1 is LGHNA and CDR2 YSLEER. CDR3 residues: CASSLSSGELFF. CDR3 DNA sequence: TGCGCCAGCAGCCTTTCCTCCGGGGAGCTGTTTTTT.

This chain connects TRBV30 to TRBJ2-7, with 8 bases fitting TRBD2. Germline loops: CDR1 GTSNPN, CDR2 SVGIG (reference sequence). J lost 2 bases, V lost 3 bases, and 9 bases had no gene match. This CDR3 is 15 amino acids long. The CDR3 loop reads CAWRPLAGLPYEQYF. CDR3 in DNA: TGTGCCTGGAGACCTTTAGCGGGACTCCCCTACGAGCAGTACTTC.

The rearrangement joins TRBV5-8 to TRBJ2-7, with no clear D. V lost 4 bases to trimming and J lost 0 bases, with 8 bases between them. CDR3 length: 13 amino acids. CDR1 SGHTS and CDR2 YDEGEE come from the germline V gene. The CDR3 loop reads CASSASNSYEQYF. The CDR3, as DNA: TGTGCCAGCAGCGCATCGAACTCCTACGAGCAGTACTTC.